Presented here are 10 T cell receptor beta chains from one specimen sequenced in a study of beta chain features in type 1 diabetes. Expressed TCRB transcripts got sequenced, as all isolated RNA was reverse transcribed. Assay used: immunoSEQ multiplex PCR; TCRdb lists only in-frame clones, some missing. This table holds 250,000 to 300,000 clones, under 8.5% found once. Sequencing used central memory CD4+ T cells from blood. Receptors originate from a woman younger than 35 in good health.

This clone showed up just a few times. The J gene is TRBJ2-3, the V gene TRBV7-2; 11 positions match TRBD2. V lost 1 base and J lost 8; bases outside the gene matches: 14. This CDR3 spans 18 amino acids. Germline V lookup: CDR1 SGHTA, CDR2 FQGNSA. CDR3 DNA sequence: TGTGCCAGCAGCTTAGGAGGCCCGAGTAGCGGGGGGGCCCTTACGCAGTATTTT. Its translation is CASSLGGPSSGGALTQYF.

J is TRBJ1-5 and V is TRBV7-9, with D uncertain. V gave up 1 base and J gave up 4 bases, with 5 bases separating them. Germline-derived CDR1 and CDR2 are SEHNR and FQNEAQ (reference sequence). This CDR3 is 13 amino acids long. The CDR3 coding sequence is TGTGCCAGCAGCTTAGGGCAGAATCAGCCCCAGCATTTT. It encodes CASSLGQNQPQHF. The complete variable domain, with remaining parts taken from reference TRBV7-9 and TRBJ1-5, reads DTGVSQNPRHKITKRGQNVTFRCDPISEHNRLYWYRQTLGQGPEFLTYFQNEAQLEKSRLLSDRFSAERPKGSFSTLEIQRTEQGDSAMYLCASSLGQNQPQHFGDGTRLSIL.

The CDR3 region has the DNA TGTGCCAGCAGTTACTCGACGGCCTCTGGAAACACCATATATTTT. It codes for CASSYSTASGNTIYF. The chain joins TRBV6-5 to TRBJ1-3; D is unresolved. CDR3 length: 15 amino acids. V shed 0 bases and J shed 0 bases, with 6 bases lying between them. Looked up from germline, CDR1 is MNHEY and CDR2 is SVGAGI.

This clone was counted many times. This sequence joins TRBV14 and TRBJ1-4, with a possible D match to TRBD1 (5 bases). There are 14 residues in the CDR3. Germline assignment: CDR1 SGHDN and CDR2 FVKESK. Trimming cost V 5 bases and J 7 bases, with 14 bases left between them. The CDR3 is CASSGRQGGEKLFF. The CDR3 DNA reads TGTGCCAGCAGCGGTCGGCAGGGAGGTGAAAAACTGTTTTTT.

This clone occurred many times. The chain is built from TRBV7-6 and TRBJ2-2, with 10 bases fitting TRBD2. Per the germline V gene, CDR1 is SGHVS and CDR2 is FNYEAQ. This CDR3 spans 16 amino acids. V shed 1 base and J 4 bases; nucleotides not matched to a gene: 3. The DNA of the CDR3 is TGTGCCAGCAGCTTAGGACTAGCGGGCAGCACCGGGGAGCTGTTTTTT. It translates to CASSLGLAGSTGELFF.

This chain links TRBV19 with TRBJ2-6, with D uncertain. The length of the CDR3 is 13 residues. V was clipped by 7 bases and J by 0 bases, with 4 bases between them. CDR1 LNHDA and CDR2 SQIVND come from the germline V gene (reference sequence). The DNA of the CDR3 is TGTGCCAGTACCCACTCTGGGGCCAACGTCCTGACTTTC. This sequence encodes CASTHSGANVLTF.

This clone turned up a few times. The J gene is TRBJ2-1, the V gene TRBV9; 8 bases map to TRBD1. Germline V gene data show CDR1 as SGDLS and CDR2 as YYNGEE. The CDR3 totals 18 residues. The V gene end was trimmed by 0 bases and the J gene end by 4 bases; junction bases not matched to a gene: 12. CDR3 sequence: CASSVGDGDRGLYNEQFF. CDR3 DNA: TGTGCCAGCAGCGTAGGAGATGGAGACAGGGGATTATACAATGAGCAGTTCTTC.

This clone has more than one count but fewer than ten. The chain carries TRBV11-3 and TRBJ1-4; D is unclear. Germline V CDR1 and CDR2: SGHNT, YENEEA. The CDR3 spans 15 residues. The V end was cut by 5 bases, the J end by 8 bases, with 18 bases between. The CDR3 sequence: CASSTKDGREEKLFF. In DNA form, the CDR3 reads TGTGCCAGCAGCACGAAGGACGGAAGGGAAGAAAAACTGTTTTTT.

The chain uses TRBV28 and TRBJ1-3; TRBD1 matches at 7 bases. CDR3 size: 14 residues. V was clipped by 5 bases and J by 7 bases; unmatched bases: 8. CDR1 is MDHEN and CDR2 is SYDVKM in the germline V gene. The CDR3 reads CASSTRTGANTIYF. CDR3 DNA: TGTGCCAGCAGTACCCGGACAGGAGCCAACACCATATATTTT.

There are a few counts of this clone. As DNA, the CDR3 is TGCGCCAGCAGGGGACAGGGTCCGAACACTGAAGCTTTCTTT. Protein product: CASRGQGPNTEAFF. The chain recombines TRBV10-2 with TRBJ1-1; TRBD1 aligns across 9 bases. The germline V gene encodes CDR1 WSHSY and CDR2 SAAADI. The CDR3 contains 14 residues. V was clipped by 6 bases and J by 1 base; unmatched bases: 3.